What follows are 28 T cell receptor beta chains derived from one specimen sequenced in a study of spatial heterogeneity in lung cancer. TCRdb called the 5' RACE reads again in MiXCR, with one record for every CDR3 protein. The sample holds some 7,500 distinct CDR3 sequences, 7.5% to 10% seen once. This sample's time point: sample taken at primary tumor resection. Unsorted whole RNA of tumor, nontumor lung or frozen PBMC was sequenced. Sequenced material: PBMCs, taken at surgery. All receptors come from a male donor with early-stage non-small cell lung cancer.

This clonotype has a count of ten or more. Since it is a stray read in a library aimed at alpha chains, this beta chain has a size that is not meaningful. The gene calls are TRBV20-1 and TRBJ2-5; D is possibly TRBD1 (6 bases). The CDR3 contains 15 residues. Trimming cost V 5 bases and J 1 base, with 17 bases left between them. Germline V gene sequence: CDR1 DFQATT, CDR2 SNEGSKA (reference sequence). The DNA for the CDR3 is TGCAGTGCTCCTCCCTTATTGGACAGCCAAGAGACCCAGTACTTC. Translated, it gives CSAPPLLDSQETQYF.

Ten or more counts support this clonotype. Little can be read into the size of this beta chain, an off-target read in a library designed for alpha chains. The chain combines TRBV7-9 with TRBJ2-3; 8 nucleotides line up with TRBD2. CDR3 length: 18 amino acids. The germline V gene has CDR1 SEHNR and CDR2 FQNEAQ (reference sequence). The junction had 13 bases not matched to a gene; V was cut back by 5 bases and J by 0 bases. The CDR3 DNA reads as TGTGCCAGCAGCCGCCCGCGGGGGGACGACTTTAGCACAGATACGCAGTATTTT. This gives the protein CASSRPRGDDFSTDTQYF.

This clonotype was seen ten or more times. Found in a library prepared for alpha chains, this beta chain is an off-target read, and its abundance has little meaning. The V and J genes are TRBV21-1 and TRBJ1-2. TRBV21-1 is tagged as a pseudogene. This CDR3 is 16 amino acids long. The CDR3 loop is CASSTPEAKANYGYTF. CDR3 DNA: TGTGCCAGCAGCACCCCAGAGGCGAAAGCTAACTATGGCTACACCTTC.

This clonotype was picked up many times. Because this beta chain is a stray read in a library intended to capture alpha chains, its abundance should not be given much weight. CDR3 sequence: CASSSIDLNPYEQYF. The CDR3 DNA reads as TGTGCCAGCAGCTCCATCGACTTAAATCCCTACGAGCAGTACTTC. The chain has TRBV5-4 and TRBJ2-7; no definite D call. Germline-derived CDR1 and CDR2 are SGHNT and YYREEE (reference sequence). V was cut by 3 bases and J by 2 bases, with 15 bases left in between. CDR3 size: 15 residues.

Of note for this clonotype: Little can be read into the size of this beta chain, an off-target read in a library designed for alpha chains. This rearrangement joins TRBV30 to TRBJ2-4; unclear D gene. The V gene's germline CDR1 is GTSNPN and CDR2 SVGIG (reference sequence). V was shortened by 1 base and J by 0 bases, with 4 bases between the two germline ends. This CDR3 contains 13 residues. Written as DNA, the CDR3 is TGTGCCTGGAGTGCTGTAGCCAAAAACATTCAGTACTTC. It codes for CAWSAVAKNIQYF.

This clonotype was detected ten times or more. This beta chain is an unintended read in a library built for alpha chains; its size means little. V and J are TRBV20-1 and TRBJ2-1, with D uncertain. Germline CDR1 and CDR2: DFQATT and SNEGSKA (reference sequence). Trimming left V 8 bases short and J 6 bases short, with 11 bases between. This CDR3 spans 11 amino acids. This CDR3 reads CSSATTNEQFF. The CDR3 nucleotides read TGCAGTAGTGCTACCACCAATGAGCAGTTCTTC.

This clonotype has at least ten counts. A library made for alpha chains picked up this beta chain off target, so its size means little. The chain carries TRBV7-9 and TRBJ2-3; 9 positions agree with TRBD2. The trim removed 1 base at V and 3 bases at J, leaving 8 bases unmatched. Looked up from germline, CDR1 is SEHNR and CDR2 is FQNEAQ (reference sequence). The CDR3 covers 17 residues. The CDR3 region has the DNA TGTGCCAGCAGCTTAGGGGGTAAGCGGGAGGAGACAGATACGCAGTATTTT. It specifies CASSLGGKREETDTQYF. Full variable domain (missing parts from reference TRBV7-9 and TRBJ2-3): DTGVSQNPRHKITKRGQNVTFRCDPISEHNRLYWYRQTLGQGPEFLTYFQNEAQLEKSRLLSDRFSAERPKGSFSTLEIQRTEQGDSAMYLCASSLGGKREETDTQYFGPGTRLTVL.

With respect to this clonotype: The library was prepared for alpha chains; this beta chain is a stray read, so its frequency means little. The CDR3 loop is CASRLTGTGDDEQYF. DNA for the CDR3: TGCGCCAGCAGGCTAACCGGGACAGGGGATGACGAGCAGTACTTC. The V and J genes are TRBV5-1 and TRBJ2-7; 10 nucleotides agree with TRBD1. CDR1 and CDR2 from the germline V gene are SGHRS and YFSETQ. With 5 bases clipped from V and 5 bases from J, the junction kept 10 bases outside the gene matches. The CDR3 runs to 15 residues.

There are a few counts of this clonotype. This beta chain slipped into a library made for alpha chains as a stray read, so its size is not meaningful. The rearrangement links TRBV12-3 or TRBV12-4 to TRBJ2-2; 9 nucleotides line up with TRBD2. V trimming: 6 bases; J trimming: 1 base; junction bases outside the gene matches: 6. This CDR3 spans 16 amino acids. This CDR3 is CASSDSSGMNTGELFF. DNA of the CDR3: TGTGCCAGCAGCGACTCTAGCGGGATGAACACCGGGGAGCTGTTTTTT.

This clonotype was recorded many times. This beta chain is an unintended read in a library built for alpha chains; its size means little. The chain joins TRBV5-5 to TRBJ1-5, with D maybe TRBD1 (6 bases). CDR1 SGHKS and CDR2 YYEKEE come from the germline V gene (reference sequence). Trimming pared 2 bases from V and 6 bases from J, leaving 9 bases between. The CDR3 totals 13 residues. CDR3 sequence reads: CASSFEGGQPQHF. The CDR3 DNA sequence: TGTGCCAGCAGCTTTGAGGGGGGTCAGCCCCAGCATTTT.

This clonotype was observed at least ten times. This beta chain is a stray read from a library made for alpha chains; its abundance is not meaningful. The CDR3 sequence: CASSLSPGANYGYTF. DNA for the CDR3: TGTGCCAGCAGTTTATCGCCGGGGGCGAACTATGGCTACACCTTC. The genes are TRBV27 and TRBJ1-2; D is perhaps TRBD1 (6 bases). The V gene's germline CDR1 is MNHEY and CDR2 SMNVEV (reference sequence). V was shortened by 0 bases and J by 2 bases, with 10 bases between the two germline ends. The CDR3 sequence is 15 residues long.

Many counts were recorded for this clonotype. Because the library targeted alpha chains, this beta chain is an off-target read whose size means little. The genes are TRBV4-2 and TRBJ2-2; TRBD2 might be the D (6 bases). The V end was cut by 2 bases, the J end by 5 bases, with 12 bases between. Germline V gene lookup returns CDR1 LGHNA and CDR2 YNFKEQ. This CDR3 has 15 residues. CDR3 amino acids: CASSQPSRGTGELFF. The CDR3 DNA reads as TGTGCCAGCAGCCAACCCTCCCGGGGGACCGGGGAGCTGTTTTTT.

With regard to this clonotype: With the library built for alpha chains, this beta chain is off target and its frequency is not meaningful. V is TRBV6-1 and J is TRBJ1-2, with TRBD1 as a possible D gene (5 bases). CDR1 MNHNS and CDR2 SASEGT come from the germline V gene. Trimming pared 5 bases from V and 1 base from J, leaving 14 bases between. This CDR3 contains 15 residues. The DNA of the CDR3 is TGTGCCAGCAGTCCGGACCTGACAGATAACTATGGCTACACCTTC. Amino acids: CASSPDLTDNYGYTF.

Ten or more counts support this clonotype. Found in a library prepared for alpha chains, this beta chain is an off-target read, and its abundance has little meaning. The chain is built from TRBV20-1 and TRBJ1-2; D gene uncertain. Trimming removed 2 bases at V and 11 bases at J, with 12 bases between. The germline gives CDR1 DFQATT, CDR2 SNEGSKA (reference sequence). The CDR3 has 11 residues. CDR3 sequence reads: CSARRAQSYTF. In DNA, the CDR3 is TGCAGTGCTAGAAGGGCCCAGAGTTACACCTTC.

In this sample, this clonotype turned up many times. Found in a library prepared for alpha chains, this beta chain is an off-target read, and its abundance has little meaning. This chain joins TRBV4-1 and TRBJ2-3; D possibly corresponds to TRBD2 (5 bases). The CDR3 has 16 amino acids. V gave up 0 bases and J gave up 2 bases, with 12 bases separating them. In germline, CDR1 is MGHRA, CDR2 YSYEKL. DNA for the CDR3: TGCGCCAGCAGCCAAGAGGAGGCCCGGCCCACAGATACGCAGTATTTT. Translated: CASSQEEARPTDTQYF.

There are many counts of this clonotype. This beta chain is an off-target read within a library intended for alpha chains, so its frequency means little. This chain links TRBV20-1 with TRBJ2-5, with D possibly called TRBD1 or TRBD2 (5 bases each). Germline CDR1 DFQATT, CDR2 SNEGSKA (reference sequence). The germline V and J ends were trimmed by 3 bases and 5 bases, with 13 bases remaining between them. The CDR3 has 13 residues. The CDR3 DNA reads as TGCAGTGCTAGGCTTGGGGGAGTGGAGACCCAGTACTTC. This encodes CSARLGGVETQYF.

By its share, this clonotype is medium-sized. With the library built for alpha chains, this beta chain is off target and its frequency is not meaningful. The V call is TRBV30, the J call TRBJ2-2, with a possible D match to TRBD2 (6 bases). The germline gives CDR1 GTSNPN, CDR2 SVGIG (reference sequence). Trimming stripped 2 bases from V and 4 bases from J, with 17 bases between. This CDR3 spans 16 amino acids. The CDR3 coding sequence is TGTGCCTGGAGTCTCTCGCCCGGGGGAGCCACCGGGGAGCTGTTTTTT. It specifies CAWSLSPGGATGELFF.

This clonotype showed up many times. The junction departs from the called germline gene at one end, perhaps through a read error. This beta chain is a stray sequence in a library constructed for alpha chains; its clone size is not meaningful. This chain connects TRBV16 to TRBJ1-1; a weak D match, TRBD1 (5 bases). CDR1 and CDR2 (germline): KGHSY, FQNENV. This CDR3 comprises 13 residues. CDR3 in DNA: TGTGCCAGCACCCAACAGGAGAACACTGAAGCTTTCTTT. Its protein product is CASTQQENTEAFF.

At least ten counts were recorded for this clonotype. A library prepared for alpha chains yielded this beta chain as an off-target read; its size is of little meaning. The V call is TRBV11-1, the J call TRBJ2-1; 9 bases match TRBD2. With 5 bases clipped from V and 4 bases from J, the junction kept 6 bases outside the gene matches. This CDR3 has 15 amino acids. The germline V gene encodes CDR1 SGHAT and CDR2 FQDESV (reference sequence). The CDR3 bases are TGTGCCAGCAGCATTAGCGGGAGTGAGTACAATGAGCAGTTCTTC. Encoded protein: CASSISGSEYNEQFF. Filled out from reference TRBV11-1 and TRBJ2-1, the complete variable domain reads EAEVAQSPRYKITEKSQAVAFWCDPISGHATLYWYRQILGQGPELLVQFQDESVVDDSQLPKDRFSAERLKGVDSTLKIQPAELGDSAMYLCASSISGSEYNEQFFGPGTRLTVL.

This clonotype was observed many times. This beta chain is an unintended read in a library built for alpha chains; its size means little. The DNA for the CDR3 is TGTGCCAGCAGGAGACAGGGATCCTACGAGCAGTACTTC. Translating it yields CASRRQGSYEQYF. The rearrangement joins TRBV6-5 to TRBJ2-7; 7 bases line up with TRBD1. The CDR3 is 13 amino acids. The germline V gene encodes CDR1 MNHEY and CDR2 SVGAGI. The ends lost 6 bases at V and 1 base at J; junction bases unmatched: 3.

This clonotype was counted many times. Within a library made for alpha chains, this beta chain is off target, and its count is uninformative. The chain recombines TRBV7-9 with TRBJ2-7; D is uncertain. Germline V lookup: CDR1 SEHNR, CDR2 FQNEAQ (reference sequence). The CDR3 contains 10 residues. Trimming shortened V by 5 bases and J by 3 bases, and 2 bases separated the two germline ends. The DNA of the CDR3 is TGTGCCAGCAGCCTCTACGAGCAGTACTTC. Its protein product is CASSLYEQYF.

This clonotype ranks as medium-sized. The library was built for alpha chains, so this beta chain is an off-target read and its size means little. The genes are TRBV20-1 and TRBJ1-1; a possible D gene is TRBD1 (6 bases). The CDR3 extends over 14 amino acids. V was shortened by 8 bases and J by 2 bases, with 18 bases between the two germline ends. Germline V gene lookup returns CDR1 DFQATT and CDR2 SNEGSKA (reference sequence). CDR3 nucleotides: TGCAGTCCCGGGGAGGGACACCAAAACACTGAAGCTTTCTTT. Amino acids: CSPGEGHQNTEAFF.

Worth noting for this clonotype: This beta chain slipped into a library made for alpha chains as a stray read, so its size is not meaningful. The V and J genes are TRBV18 and TRBJ2-3, with 7 bases matching TRBD1. This CDR3 contains 14 residues. The germline gives CDR1 KGHSH, CDR2 LQKENI. V was clipped by 6 bases and J by 5 bases; unmatched bases: 8. CDR3 nucleotide sequence: TGTGCCAGCTCCCCCGGGACAGATCGAGATACGCAGTATTTT. Its protein product is CASSPGTDRDTQYF.

As for this clonotype: This beta chain came through as a stray read in a library set up for alpha chains, and its size says little. The chain uses TRBV19 and TRBJ1-5; D gene uncertain. The length of the CDR3 is 12 residues. The ends were cut back, 4 bases at V and 3 bases at J, with 4 bases in the middle. Germline loops: CDR1 LNHDA, CDR2 SQIVND (reference sequence). This chain's CDR3 is CASSTYNQPQHF. CDR3 nucleotide sequence: TGTGCCAGTAGTACCTACAATCAGCCCCAGCATTTT.

In this sample, this clonotype turned up many times. This beta chain is an off-target read within a library intended for alpha chains, so its frequency means little. The chain uses TRBV20-1 and TRBJ2-7; tentatively, D is TRBD2 (6 bases). Germline loops: CDR1 DFQATT, CDR2 SNEGSKA (reference sequence). The CDR3 loop spans 16 amino acids. Trimming left V 6 bases short and J 4 bases short, with 25 bases between. The CDR3 bases are TGCAGTGCCCTGGGAAAGACTAGGACCTTCGGGTACGAGCAGTACTTC. Its protein product is CSALGKTRTFGYEQYF.

This clonotype was seen ten or more times. As an off-target read in a library built for alpha chains, this beta chain has a frequency of little significance. The chain joins TRBV11-3 to TRBJ2-1; D possibly corresponds to TRBD2 (5 bases). Trimming removed 4 bases at V and 4 bases at J, with 14 bases between. The length of the CDR3 is 15 residues. CDR1 and CDR2 (germline): SGHNT, YENEEA. This CDR3 is CASSYTGNTYNEQFF. The CDR3 bases are TGTGCCAGCAGCTATACCGGGAACACTTACAATGAGCAGTTCTTC. The full variable domain, in which reference TRBV11-3 and TRBJ2-1 provide the parts outside the CDR3, is EAGVVQSPRYKIIEKKQPVAFWCNPISGHNTLYWYLQNLGQGPELLIRYENEEAVDDSQLPKDRFSAERLKGVDSTLKIQPAELGDSAVYLCASSYTGNTYNEQFFGPGTRLTVL.

This clonotype ranks as medium-sized. This beta chain appears as a stray read in a library generated for alpha chains; its size is not informative. The rearrangement links TRBV2 to TRBJ1-5; no definite D call. The CDR3 is 17 residues long. V was shortened by 4 bases and J by 0 bases, with 16 bases between the two germline ends. From germline, CDR1 is SNHLY and CDR2 FYNNEI. The CDR3 DNA reads TGTGCCAGCAGTGGGAGCCGGACGGCAGATAGCAATCAGCCCCAGCATTTT. This translates into CASSGSRTADSNQPQHF.

As concerns this clonotype: It may be a read error: a sequence one base away is much more abundant. Without the conserved terminal phenylalanine or tryptophan, this CDR3 likely stems from a read error. A library made for alpha chains picked up this beta chain off target, so its size means little. The CDR3 loop is CASSQDHLIVGEQYL. The DNA for the CDR3 is TGTGCCAGCAGCCAAGATCATTTGATAGTGGGCGAGCAGTACCTC. V usage is TRBV14 and J usage is TRBJ2-7; no reliable D call. The ends were cut back, 0 bases at V and 6 bases at J, with 15 bases in the middle. Germline loops: CDR1 SGHDN, CDR2 FVKESK. This CDR3 has 15 residues.